This TCR beta chain derives from a study of blood T cell repertoires in COVID-19. Study-level background: The United States, Italy and Spain were the sources of the acute and convalescent COVID-19 samples.

As handled by the study authors: From reference gene primer amplification, estimates of nucleated cell counts were derived. Assay used: immunoSEQ multiplex PCR; TCRdb lists only in-frame clones, some missing. V, J and clone size were drawn from that table, and D and trimming were deduced from the DNA. The table includes 90,000 to 150,000 clones, 86% detected once. Per germline, CDR1 SGHDT and CDR2 YYEEEE. This CDR3 contains 14 residues. The V and J ends lost 1 base and 6 bases respectively, with 13 bases between them. The chain combines TRBV5-6 with TRBJ1-2; D might be TRBD1 (5 bases). This receptor was obtained from a man aged 70-80 years who had recovered from COVID-19. Sequencing used peripheral blood. The CDR3 sequence is CASSLSGGVDGYTF. The CDR3 nucleotides are TGTGCCAGCAGCTTGTCTGGAGGGGTCGATGGCTACACCTTC.